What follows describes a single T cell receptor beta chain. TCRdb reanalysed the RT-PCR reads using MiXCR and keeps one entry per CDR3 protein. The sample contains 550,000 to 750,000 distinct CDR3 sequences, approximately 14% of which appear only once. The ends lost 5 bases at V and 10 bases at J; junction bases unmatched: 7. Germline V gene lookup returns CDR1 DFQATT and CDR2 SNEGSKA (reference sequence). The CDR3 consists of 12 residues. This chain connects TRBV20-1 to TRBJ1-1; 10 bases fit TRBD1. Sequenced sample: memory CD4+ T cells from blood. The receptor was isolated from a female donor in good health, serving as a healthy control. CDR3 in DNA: TGCAGTGCTGGGACAGGGGAGAGGGGAGCTTTCTTT. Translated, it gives CSAGTGERGAFF.